Listed here are 9 T cell receptor beta chains from one sample, sequenced in a study of blood T cell repertoires in COVID-19. Sequencing was performed with immunoSEQ multiplex PCR; in TCRdb, only in-frame clones are kept and a portion is missing. The sample has 130,000 or so clones; roughly 77% are singletons. The specimen sequenced was peripheral blood. These receptor sequences come from a man in his sixties with active or convalescent COVID-19.

V is TRBV9 and J is TRBJ2-5; TRBD2 agrees at 14 bases. Germline CDR1 is SGDLS and CDR2 is YYNGEE. With 4 bases clipped from V and 9 bases from J, the junction kept 5 bases outside the gene matches. This CDR3 has 14 residues. CDR3 in DNA: TGTGCCAGCAGCCCGAGGGGACTAGCGGGGGCCCAGTACTTC. This codes for CASSPRGLAGAQYF. Together with reference TRBV9 and TRBJ2-5, the CDR3 gives the full variable domain: DSGVTQTPKHLITATGQRVTLRCSPRSGDLSVYWYQQSLDQGLQFLIQYYNGEERAKGNILERFSAQQFPDLHSELNLSSLELGDSALYFCASSPRGLAGAQYFGPGTRLLVL.

This chain links TRBV5-1 with TRBJ2-1, with 8 bases that match TRBD2. Losses at the gene ends were 1 base for V and 9 bases for J; bases not matched to a gene: 3. This CDR3 region has 13 residues. Germline values: CDR1 SGHRS, CDR2 YFSETQ. CDR3 nucleotides: TGCGCCAGCAGCTTGAGCGGGAGCGCTGAGCAGTTCTTC. Its translation: CASSLSGSAEQFF.

V and J are TRBV7-2 and TRBJ2-5; D is possibly TRBD2 (5 bases). The V end was cut by 5 bases, the J end by 0 bases, with 10 bases between. Germline CDR1 reads SGHTA; CDR2 reads FQGNSA. CDR3 length equals 14 residues. The DNA for the CDR3 is TGTGCCAGCAGCCTTAGCGTCAACCAAGAGACCCAGTACTTC. Its translation is CASSLSVNQETQYF.

Only a few counts were recorded for this clone. The chain is built from TRBV6-5 and TRBJ2-5; the D gene is possibly TRBD1 (5 bases). Per the germline V gene, CDR1 is MNHEY and CDR2 is SVGAGI. This CDR3 has 14 residues. The V gene lost 6 bases and the J gene lost 9 bases, with 20 bases spanning the gap. DNA of the CDR3: TGTGCCAGCAGCGAGATTACCGCAGGGTTACCCCAGTACTTC. Its translation: CASSEITAGLPQYF.

The rearrangement links TRBV5-1 to TRBJ2-1, with 9 positions matching TRBD1. Germline V gene data show CDR1 as SGHRS and CDR2 as YFSETQ. This CDR3 has 15 amino acids. V trimming: 0 bases; J trimming: 6 bases; junction bases outside the gene matches: 4. CDR3 sequence reads: CASSLEGTGLNEQFF. CDR3 coding DNA: TGCGCCAGCAGCTTGGAAGGGACAGGGCTCAATGAGCAGTTCTTC.

The CDR3 loop reads CASSFGGAGELFF. The CDR3 coding sequence is TGTGCCAGCAGTTTCGGGGGTGCCGGGGAGCTGTTTTTT. This chain links TRBV12-3 or TRBV12-4 with TRBJ2-2, with a tentative D call TRBD2 (6 bases). V lost 3 bases, J lost 6 bases, and 8 bases lay in between. The CDR3 runs 13 residues.

The chain uses TRBV7-9 and TRBJ1-5, with 8 bases matching TRBD1. Germline V gene lookup returns CDR1 SEHNR and CDR2 FQNEAQ (reference sequence). The CDR3 runs 14 residues. V was pared by 6 bases and J by 5 bases, with 6 bases of the junction left unmatched. As DNA, the CDR3 is TGTGCCAGCAGTCCGACAGGGGAAGATCAGCCCCAGCATTTT. Translation: CASSPTGEDQPQHF.

The chain carries TRBV23-1 and TRBJ2-5; 7 nucleotides align to TRBD2. TRBV23-1 is annotated as an ORF whose role is uncertain. The CDR3 is 12 residues long. V lost 8 bases, J lost 4 bases, and 4 bases stayed unmatched. The DNA of the CDR3 is TGCGCCAGCGGGCGGGGGAGAGAGACCCAGTACTTC. Its protein is CASGRGRETQYF.

The sample holds one count of this clone. The chain joins TRBV30 to TRBJ1-3; no reliable D call. CDR1 is GTSNPN and CDR2 is SVGIG in the germline V gene (reference sequence). CDR3 length: 13 amino acids. The germline V and J ends were trimmed by 1 base and 0 bases, with 4 bases remaining between them. This chain's CDR3 is CAWSAVSGNTIYF. The CDR3 DNA sequence: TGTGCCTGGAGTGCTGTCTCTGGAAACACCATATATTTT.